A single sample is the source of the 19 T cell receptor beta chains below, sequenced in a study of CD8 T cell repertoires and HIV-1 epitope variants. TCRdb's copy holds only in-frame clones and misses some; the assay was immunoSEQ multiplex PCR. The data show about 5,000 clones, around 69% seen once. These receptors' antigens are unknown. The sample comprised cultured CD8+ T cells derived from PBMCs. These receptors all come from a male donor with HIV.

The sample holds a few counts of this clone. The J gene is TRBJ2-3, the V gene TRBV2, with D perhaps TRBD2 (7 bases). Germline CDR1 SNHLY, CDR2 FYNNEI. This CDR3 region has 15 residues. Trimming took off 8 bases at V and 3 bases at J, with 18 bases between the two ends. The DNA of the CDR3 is TGTGCCAGCCGAATGGGAGGGGGTTGGACAGATACGCAGTATTTT. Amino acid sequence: CASRMGGGWTDTQYF.

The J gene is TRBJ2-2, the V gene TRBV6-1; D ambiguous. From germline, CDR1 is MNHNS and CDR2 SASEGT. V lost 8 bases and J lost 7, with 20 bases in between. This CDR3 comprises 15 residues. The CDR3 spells CASDAGSWVGGELFF. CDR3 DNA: TGTGCCAGCGACGCCGGTAGCTGGGTGGGCGGGGAGCTGTTTTTT.

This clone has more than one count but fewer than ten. For the CDR3, the DNA is TGTGCCAGCAGTTACGGTCAAGAGAACACCGGGGAGCTGTTTTTT. Its translation is CASSYGQENTGELFF. The V gene is TRBV6-5, the J gene TRBJ2-2, with D uncertain. In germline, CDR1 is MNHEY, CDR2 SVGAGI. V gave up 2 bases and J gave up 1 base, with 8 bases separating them. The CDR3 is 15 amino acids.

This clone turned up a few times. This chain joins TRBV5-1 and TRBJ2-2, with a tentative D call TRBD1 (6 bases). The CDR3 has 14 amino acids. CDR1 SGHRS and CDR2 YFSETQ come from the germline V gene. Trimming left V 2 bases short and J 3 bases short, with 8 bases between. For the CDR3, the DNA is TGCGCCAGCAGCTTCCCAGGGGACACCGGGGAGCTGTTTTTT. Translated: CASSFPGDTGELFF.

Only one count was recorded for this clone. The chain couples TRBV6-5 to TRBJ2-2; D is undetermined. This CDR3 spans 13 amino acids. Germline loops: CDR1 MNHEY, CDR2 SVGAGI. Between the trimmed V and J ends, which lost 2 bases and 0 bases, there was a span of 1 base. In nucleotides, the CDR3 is TGTGCCAGCAGTTACACGAACACCGGGGAGCTGTTTTTT. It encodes CASSYTNTGELFF.

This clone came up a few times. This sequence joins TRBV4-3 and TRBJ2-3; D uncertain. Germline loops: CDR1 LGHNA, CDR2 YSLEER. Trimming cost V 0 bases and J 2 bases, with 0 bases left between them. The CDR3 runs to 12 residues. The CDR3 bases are TGCGCCAGCAGCCAAGACACAGATACGCAGTATTTT. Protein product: CASSQDTDTQYF.

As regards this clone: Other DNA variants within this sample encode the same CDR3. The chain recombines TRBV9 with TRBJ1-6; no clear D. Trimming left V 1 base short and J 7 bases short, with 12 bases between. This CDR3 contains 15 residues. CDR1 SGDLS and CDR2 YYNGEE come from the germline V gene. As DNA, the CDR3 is TGTGCCAGCAGCGTATCGGAGGGCTTAAATTCACCCCTCCACTTT. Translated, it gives CASSVSEGLNSPLHF.

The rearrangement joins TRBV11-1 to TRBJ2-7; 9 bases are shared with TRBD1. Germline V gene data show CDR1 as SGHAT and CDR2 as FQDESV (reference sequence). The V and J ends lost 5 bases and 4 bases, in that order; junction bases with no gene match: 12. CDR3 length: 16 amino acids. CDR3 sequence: CASSVRPGQGGYEQYF. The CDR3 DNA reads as TGTGCCAGCAGCGTACGGCCGGGACAGGGAGGGTACGAGCAGTACTTC.

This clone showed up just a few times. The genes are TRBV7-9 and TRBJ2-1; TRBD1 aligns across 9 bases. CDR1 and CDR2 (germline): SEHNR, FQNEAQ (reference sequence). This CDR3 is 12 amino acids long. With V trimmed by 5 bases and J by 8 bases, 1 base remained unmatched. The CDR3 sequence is CASSGTGYEQFF. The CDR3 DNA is TGTGCCAGCAGCGGGACAGGGTATGAGCAGTTCTTC.

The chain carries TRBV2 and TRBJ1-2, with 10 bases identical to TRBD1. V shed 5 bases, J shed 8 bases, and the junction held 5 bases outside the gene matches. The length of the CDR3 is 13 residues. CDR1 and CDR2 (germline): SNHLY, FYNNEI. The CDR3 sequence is CASSLTGGDGYTF. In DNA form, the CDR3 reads TGTGCCAGCAGTCTGACAGGGGGCGACGGCTACACCTTC.

For the CDR3, the DNA is TGTGCCAGTAGTCCCGGGACAGGGGGCGTAGATACGCAGTATTTT. This sequence encodes CASSPGTGGVDTQYF. V is TRBV19 and J is TRBJ2-3, with 12 bases identical to TRBD1. The CDR3 is 15 residues long. CDR1 is LNHDA, CDR2 SQIVND, per germline (reference sequence). V trimming: 5 bases; J trimming: 5 bases; junction bases outside the gene matches: 5.

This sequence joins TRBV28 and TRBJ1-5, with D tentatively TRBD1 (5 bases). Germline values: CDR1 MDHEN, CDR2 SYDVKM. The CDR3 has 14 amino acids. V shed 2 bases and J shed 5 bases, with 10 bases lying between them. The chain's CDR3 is CASSLEQAYQPQHF. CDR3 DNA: TGTGCCAGCAGTTTAGAACAGGCATATCAGCCCCAGCATTTT.

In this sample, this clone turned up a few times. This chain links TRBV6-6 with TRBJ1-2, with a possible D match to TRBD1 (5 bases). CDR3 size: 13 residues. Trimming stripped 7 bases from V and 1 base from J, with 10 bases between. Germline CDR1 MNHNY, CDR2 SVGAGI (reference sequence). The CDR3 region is CASTPGSNYGYTF. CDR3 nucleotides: TGTGCCAGCACCCCAGGGAGTAACTATGGCTACACCTTC.

In DNA, the CDR3 is TGTGCCAGCAGACTTGGGATAAGTGGGGCCAACGTCCTGACTTTC. As protein: CASRLGISGANVLTF. The V and J genes are TRBV5-6 and TRBJ2-6; no definite D call. Trimming cost V 5 bases and J 3 bases, with 12 bases left between them. CDR3 size: 15 residues. Looked up from germline, CDR1 is SGHDT and CDR2 is YYEEEE.

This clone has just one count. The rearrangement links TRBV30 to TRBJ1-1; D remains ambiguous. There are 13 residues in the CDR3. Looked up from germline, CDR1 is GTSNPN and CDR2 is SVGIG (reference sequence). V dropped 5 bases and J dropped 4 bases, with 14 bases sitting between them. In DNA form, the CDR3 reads TGTGCCTGGGCCGGGCCTTGGGGCACTGAAGCTTTCTTT. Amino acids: CAWAGPWGTEAFF.

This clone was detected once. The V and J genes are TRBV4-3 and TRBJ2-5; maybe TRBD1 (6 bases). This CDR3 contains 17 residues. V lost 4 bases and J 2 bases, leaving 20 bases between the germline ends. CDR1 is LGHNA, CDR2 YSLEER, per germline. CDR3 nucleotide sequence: TGCGCCAGCAGCCGTTCCCGGGACATGGGAGTACAAGAGACCCAGTACTTC. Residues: CASSRSRDMGVQETQYF.

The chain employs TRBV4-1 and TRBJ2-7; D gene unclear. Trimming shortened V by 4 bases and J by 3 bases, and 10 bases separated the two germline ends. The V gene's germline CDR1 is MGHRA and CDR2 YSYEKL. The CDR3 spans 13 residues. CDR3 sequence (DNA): TGCGCCAGCAGCCCGGACGGAGACTACGAGCAGTACTTC. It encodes CASSPDGDYEQYF.

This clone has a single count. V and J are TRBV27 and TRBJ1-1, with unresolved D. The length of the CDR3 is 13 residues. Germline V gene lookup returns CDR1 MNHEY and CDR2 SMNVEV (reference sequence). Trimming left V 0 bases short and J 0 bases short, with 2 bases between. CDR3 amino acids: CASSLSVNTEAFF. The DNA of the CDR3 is TGTGCCAGCAGTTTATCAGTGAACACTGAAGCTTTCTTT.

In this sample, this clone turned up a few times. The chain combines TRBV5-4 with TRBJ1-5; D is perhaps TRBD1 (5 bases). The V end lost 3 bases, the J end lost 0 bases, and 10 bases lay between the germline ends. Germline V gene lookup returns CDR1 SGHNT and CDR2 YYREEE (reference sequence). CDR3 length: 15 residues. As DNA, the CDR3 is TGTGCCAGCAGCTCGACAGAAGATAGCAATCAGCCCCAGCATTTT. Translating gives CASSSTEDSNQPQHF.